Listed below are T cell receptor beta chains from one sample, sequenced in a study of CD8 T cells in Susac syndrome. TCRdb independently ran MiXCR on the immunoSEQ multiplex PCR reads; one entry per CDR3 protein. The table lists 85,000 to 90,000 distinct CDR3 sequences, about 93% of them singletons. Sample: CD8+ T cells from PBMCs. These TCRs come from a human donor in good health. Both conserved end residues are part of each CDR3. Each record gives: J gene, V gene, D gene, clone size, CDR3 DNA, CDR3 protein. A D gene is named only where the DNA matches it firmly. Not every row has a clone size; where given, it reads once, few, many or a size class.

J: TRBJ2-7
V: TRBV2
D: TRBD1
size: NA
DNA: TGTGCCAGCAGCCCTACAGGGGGCTCGGGGGAGCAGTACTTC
CDR3: CASSPTGGSGEQYF

J: TRBJ1-2
V: TRBV7-9
D: NA
size: NA
DNA: TGTGCCAGCAGCTTAACAGGGAGGCTTGGCTATGGCTACACCTTC
CDR3: CASSLTGRLGYGYTF

J: TRBJ2-5
V: TRBV7-2
D: TRBD2
size: NA
DNA: TGTGCCAGCAGCTTAGGGGGGGGTATCCAAGAGACCCAGTACTTC
CDR3: CASSLGGGIQETQYF

J: TRBJ2-5
V: TRBV6-1
D: NA
size: NA
DNA: TGTGCCAGCAGAATATCCGGGGTCGGTGAGACCCAGTACTTC
CDR3: CASRISGVGETQYF

J: TRBJ2-5
V: TRBV7-9
D: NA
size: NA
DNA: TGTGCCAGCAGCCCGGACAGTATTAGGGACCAGTACTTC
CDR3: CASSPDSIRDQYF

J: TRBJ1-5
V: TRBV12-5
D: NA
size: NA
DNA: TGTGCTAGTGGGCGACAGGCGCCCTTAAATCAGCCCCAGCATTTT
CDR3: CASGRQAPLNQPQHF

J: TRBJ2-7
V: TRBV6-5
D: NA
size: NA
DNA: TGTGCCAGCAGGAAACCTACCGACAGTCTCTACGAGCAGTACTTC
CDR3: CASRKPTDSLYEQYF

J: TRBJ1-2
V: TRBV7-3
D: NA
size: NA
DNA: TGTGCCAGCAAGTTGAAAACGCTCGTCTATGGCTACACCTTC
CDR3: CASKLKTLVYGYTF

J: TRBJ1-1
V: TRBV29-1
D: NA
size: NA
DNA: TGCAGCGTTCAATCTGGGGTGACTGAAGCTTTCTTT
CDR3: CSVQSGVTEAFF

J: TRBJ2-7
V: TRBV7-9
D: TRBD1
size: NA
DNA: TGTGCCAGCAGCCAAGGGACAGTGGGTGGGCCCGAGCAGTACTTC
CDR3: CASSQGTVGGPEQYF

J: TRBJ2-7
V: TRBV5-6
D: NA
size: NA
DNA: TGTGCCAGCAGCCCGGGCAGCAGCTCCTACGAGCAGTACTTC
CDR3: CASSPGSSSYEQYF

J: TRBJ2-3
V: TRBV7-9
D: NA
size: NA
DNA: TGTGCCAGCAGCCCTACGCTAGGTACTACAGATACGCAGTATTTT
CDR3: CASSPTLGTTDTQYF

J: TRBJ1-2
V: TRBV13
D: NA
size: NA
DNA: TGTGCCAGCAGCCACCGGACGGACAACTATGGCTACACCTTC
CDR3: CASSHRTDNYGYTF

J: TRBJ1-1
V: TRBV19
D: NA
size: NA
DNA: TGTGCCAGTAGTTTTTTGGACAGTGAAGCTTTCTTT
CDR3: CASSFLDSEAFF

J: TRBJ2-3
V: TRBV2
D: NA
size: NA
DNA: TGTGCCTTACTTAGGGGGGCCCCAGATACGCAGTATTTT
CDR3: CALLRGAPDTQYF

J: TRBJ2-4
V: TRBV20-1
D: TRBD2
size: NA
DNA: TGCAGTGCTAGCCCGCTAGCGGGGGCCAAAAACATTCAGTACTTC
CDR3: CSASPLAGAKNIQYF

J: TRBJ2-3
V: TRBV5-1
D: NA
size: NA
DNA: TGCGCCAGCAGCTTTGAGGGGCTCACAGATACGCAGTATTTT
CDR3: CASSFEGLTDTQYF

J: TRBJ2-1
V: TRBV12-3/TRBV12-4
D: TRBD2
size: NA
DNA: TGTGCCAGCAGCATCGGGGGGTCCTACAATGAGCAGTTCTTC
CDR3: CASSIGGSYNEQFF

J: TRBJ2-7
V: TRBV7-8
D: NA
size: NA
DNA: TGTGCCAGCAGCCCCCCACGGGACTACGAGCAGTACTTC
CDR3: CASSPPRDYEQYF

J: TRBJ2-1
V: TRBV2
D: TRBD1
size: NA
DNA: TGTGCCTCCCGGGACAGATACAATGAGCAGTTCTTC
CDR3: CASRDRYNEQFF

J: TRBJ2-7
V: TRBV27
D: NA
size: NA
DNA: TGTGCCAGCAGTCCCCGGGTCTCCGGCTACGAGCAGTACTTC
CDR3: CASSPRVSGYEQYF

J: TRBJ2-7
V: TRBV27
D: TRBD1
size: NA
DNA: TGTGCCAGCAGCCGGACAGGGCGAGAGCAGTACTTC
CDR3: CASSRTGREQYF

J: TRBJ2-7
V: TRBV4-1
D: TRBD1
size: few
DNA: TGCGCCAGCAGCCAAGTCACCGGGACAGCGTCCTACGAGCAGTACTTC
CDR3: CASSQVTGTASYEQYF

J: TRBJ1-2
V: TRBV19
D: NA
size: NA
DNA: TGTGCCAGTAGTATAGTGGAAACGAGGACCCCACGTGGCTACACCTTC
CDR3: CASSIVETRTPRGYTF

J: TRBJ1-2
V: TRBV4-1
D: TRBD1
size: NA
DNA: TGCGCCAGCAGCCTAGGGACAGGGGAACACACCTTC
CDR3: CASSLGTGEHTF

J: TRBJ2-7
V: TRBV4-1
D: NA
size: NA
DNA: TGCGCCAGCAGCCAAGTGGCCATGACTACAAGTTACGAGCAGTACTTC
CDR3: CASSQVAMTTSYEQYF

J: TRBJ2-2
V: TRBV9
D: NA
size: NA
DNA: TGTGCCAGCAGTTCAGGGTCCAGGGAACTGTTTTTT
CDR3: CASSSGSRELFF

J: TRBJ2-7
V: TRBV20-1
D: TRBD1
size: once
DNA: TGCAGTGCAACCGGGACAGATAGAGTCTACGAGCAGTACTTC
CDR3: CSATGTDRVYEQYF

J: TRBJ2-7
V: TRBV5-5
D: NA
size: few
DNA: TGTGCCAGCAGCTTGACCGGCAGTACCTACGAGCAGTACTTC
CDR3: CASSLTGSTYEQYF

J: TRBJ2-3
V: TRBV20-1
D: NA
size: NA
DNA: TGCAGTGCTAGAGTCCAAGATACGCAGTATTTT
CDR3: CSARVQDTQYF

J: TRBJ2-2
V: TRBV19
D: TRBD2
size: NA
DNA: TGTGCCAGTAAGATGACTAGCGGGGCACCCGGGGAGCTGTTTTTT
CDR3: CASKMTSGAPGELFF